Presented here are 29 T cell receptor beta chains from one specimen sequenced in a study of T cell repertoires in cytomegalovirus infection. MiXCR was run by TCRdb on the reads, yielding one entry per CDR3 protein. The sample records around 530,000 distinct CDR3 sequences, about 15% being singletons. Sequencing used CD8+ T cells from PBMCs. The receptors here all came from a human donor in good health (CMV status not recorded). Some clones in this sample may be carry-over from other donors' samples.

This clonotype has at least ten counts. This chain connects TRBV28 to TRBJ2-1; a weak D match, TRBD2 (6 bases). V was pared by 6 bases and J by 0 bases, with 12 bases between. This CDR3 has 15 amino acids. The V gene's germline CDR1 is MDHEN and CDR2 SYDVKM. CDR3 nucleotide sequence: TGTGCCAGCAGGGCCCGGGACTCCTCCTACAATGAGCAGTTCTTC. Translation: CASRARDSSYNEQFF.

This rearrangement joins TRBV27 to TRBJ2-5, with a possible D match to TRBD1 (6 bases). CDR3 length equals 15 residues. Per germline, CDR1 MNHEY and CDR2 SMNVEV (reference sequence). Trimming took 5 bases from V and 5 from J, leaving 18 bases between them. This chain's CDR3 is CASSHRDTPRETQYF. The CDR3 DNA reads as TGTGCCAGCAGTCATAGGGACACGCCTAGGGAGACCCAGTACTTC.

This clonotype was seen a few times. V is TRBV7-9 and J is TRBJ1-1; no clear D. Per germline, CDR1 SEHNR and CDR2 FQNEAQ (reference sequence). This CDR3 has 15 residues. Trimming took off 0 bases at V and 6 bases at J, with 14 bases between the two ends. The CDR3 DNA follows: TGTGCCAGCAGCTTAGCGGGGTGGTCAGCCCCTGAAGCTTTCTTT. It translates to CASSLAGWSAPEAFF.

This clonotype showed up many times. The chain recombines TRBV12-3 or TRBV12-4 with TRBJ1-1; D possibly corresponds to TRBD1 (6 bases). This CDR3 contains 15 residues. V lost 5 bases, J lost 7 bases, and 20 bases lay in between. CDR3 loop: CASSPWGALNNEAFF. The DNA of the CDR3 is TGTGCCAGCAGTCCCTGGGGGGCGCTTAATAATGAAGCTTTCTTT.

V is TRBV9 and J is TRBJ2-1; 10 bases agree with TRBD2. Germline loops: CDR1 SGDLS, CDR2 YYNGEE. V lost 1 base, J lost 0 bases, and 4 bases stayed unmatched. The length of the CDR3 is 17 residues. The DNA for the CDR3 is TGTGCCAGCAGCGTAAGTAGCGGGAGGAGCTCCTACAATGAGCAGTTCTTC. Encoded protein: CASSVSSGRSSYNEQFF.

This clonotype was found many times. An end of the junction differs from the germline gene, which may be a read error. The chain employs TRBV5-1 and TRBJ2-7; 7 positions agree with TRBD1. In germline, CDR1 is SGHRS, CDR2 YFSETQ. CDR3 length: 14 amino acids. Here the CDR3 reads CASSLGDSTYEQYF. Written as DNA, the CDR3 is TGTGCCAGCAGCTTGGGGGACAGTACCTACGAGCAGTACTTC.

This clonotype was seen many times. The chain employs TRBV12-3 or TRBV12-4 and TRBJ1-2, with a tentative D call TRBD1 (6 bases). Trimming took off 4 bases at V and 4 bases at J, with 16 bases between the two ends. The CDR3 is 15 amino acids. CDR3 sequence (DNA): TGTGCCAGCAGTTCCTCCGATACAGGGCCCTATGGCTACACCTTC. It encodes CASSSSDTGPYGYTF.

CDR3 protein: CSARHAGGRNTDTQYF. For the CDR3, the DNA is TGCAGTGCTAGGCATGCGGGGGGGCGGAACACAGATACGCAGTATTTT. The J gene is TRBJ2-3, the V gene TRBV20-1; 9 bases are shared with TRBD2. Trimming cost V 3 bases and J 2 bases; bases outside gene matches: 9. In germline, CDR1 is DFQATT, CDR2 SNEGSKA (reference sequence). There are 16 residues in the CDR3.

The genes are TRBV20-1 and TRBJ2-7; TRBD2 agrees at 14 bases. Germline-derived CDR1 and CDR2 are DFQATT and SNEGSKA (reference sequence). The CDR3 runs to 14 residues. Trimming cost V 1 base and J 9 bases; bases outside gene matches: 5. CDR3 sequence reads: CSARGGLAGVVQYF. The CDR3 DNA sequence: TGCAGTGCTAGAGGGGGACTAGCGGGAGTAGTGCAGTACTTC.

The chain is built from TRBV19 and TRBJ1-2; D not resolved. The V and J ends lost 7 bases and 3 bases respectively, with 9 bases between them. The CDR3 totals 12 residues. The V gene's germline CDR1 is LNHDA and CDR2 SQIVND (reference sequence). CDR3 DNA sequence: TGTGCCAGTACCTCAGAGTACTATGGCTACACCTTC. This translates into CASTSEYYGYTF.

Regarding this clonotype: A much larger clone differs by one base, so this may be a read error. The conserved final phenylalanine or tryptophan is absent from the CDR3, which likely points to a read error. The gene calls are TRBV2 and TRBJ2-7; no reliable D call. Germline CDR1 reads SNHLY; CDR2 reads FYNNEI. This CDR3 contains 10 residues. Trimming took 4 bases from V and 4 from J, leaving 2 bases between them. CDR3 DNA: TGTGCCAGCAGTGCGTACGAGCAGTACTTA. Protein product: CASSAYEQYL.

This clonotype was observed at least ten times. The CDR3 coding sequence is TGTGCCAGCAGCGAGGGACTAGCGGGCACAGATACGCAGTATTTT. This translates into CASSEGLAGTDTQYF. The chain employs TRBV7-6 and TRBJ2-3, with TRBD2 matching 11 bases. This CDR3 contains 15 residues. Losses at the gene ends were 5 bases for V and 1 base for J; bases not matched to a gene: 2. Germline values: CDR1 SGHVS, CDR2 FNYEAQ.

V usage is TRBV28 and J usage is TRBJ2-3; a possible D gene is TRBD2 (7 bases). V was trimmed by 5 bases and J by 5 bases, leaving 17 bases between them. Germline CDR1 and CDR2: MDHEN and SYDVKM. The CDR3 sequence is 15 residues long. CDR3 nucleotide sequence: TGTGCCAGCAGTAGTAGGGGGGAGGGTGTAGATACGCAGTATTTT. Translated: CASSSRGEGVDTQYF.

The V and J genes are TRBV20-1 and TRBJ1-3; D gene uncertain. V lost 0 bases, J lost 2 bases, and 11 bases lay in between. Germline CDR1 reads DFQATT; CDR2 reads SNEGSKA (reference sequence). CDR3 length: 15 residues. The CDR3 here is CSARDLAGTGNTIYF. The CDR3 nucleotides are TGCAGTGCTAGAGATCTGGCCGGTACTGGAAACACCATATATTTT.

This clonotype was picked up many times. The chain couples TRBV10-3 to TRBJ2-3; TRBD2 aligns across 9 bases. Germline CDR1 reads ENHRY; CDR2 reads SYGVKD. This CDR3 comprises 18 residues. The V gene end was trimmed by 0 bases and the J gene end by 0 bases; junction bases not matched to a gene: 7. The CDR3 DNA follows: TGTGCCATCAGTGAGTCTTGGCTAGCGGGGAATAGCACAGATACGCAGTATTTT. This encodes CAISESWLAGNSTDTQYF.

This clonotype was counted ten times or more. The gene calls are TRBV29-1 and TRBJ2-7; D possibly matches TRBD1 or TRBD2 (5 bases each). The CDR3 has 14 residues. V was clipped by 0 bases and J by 7 bases, with 16 bases between them. Germline CDR1 is SQVTM and CDR2 is ANQGSEA. The CDR3 DNA reads as TGCAGCGTTGAAGAACCCGACAGAGGACTGGAGCAGTACTTC. Translated, it gives CSVEEPDRGLEQYF.

This chain joins TRBV4-1 and TRBJ2-5; tentative D call: TRBD1 (6 bases). Germline V gene data show CDR1 as MGHRA and CDR2 as YSYEKL. Trimming removed 1 base from V and 3 bases from J, with 9 bases in between. This CDR3 has 14 amino acids. This CDR3 reads CASSQGGLEETQYF. CDR3 nucleotides: TGCGCCAGCAGCCAAGGGGGGCTCGAAGAGACCCAGTACTTC.

This clonotype was found a few times. The CDR3 DNA sequence: TGTGCCAGCAGTCCCACAGAGGGCGTGAATGAAAAACTGTTTTTT. This translates into CASSPTEGVNEKLFF. The chain has TRBV27 and TRBJ1-4; D ambiguous. This CDR3 is 15 amino acids long. Trimming removed 5 bases from V and 5 bases from J, with 15 bases in between. Germline V CDR1 and CDR2: MNHEY, SMNVEV (reference sequence).

In this sample, this clonotype turned up a few times. The chain joins TRBV6-6 to TRBJ2-1; TRBD2 agrees at 9 bases. V shed 2 bases and J 8 bases; nucleotides not matched to a gene: 13. The CDR3 loop spans 17 amino acids. Germline CDR1 and CDR2: MNHNY and SVGAGI (reference sequence). CDR3 coding DNA: TGTGCCAGCAGTTACCCCTTTAGCGGGAGTGGGGGCCATGAGCAGTTCTTC. It specifies CASSYPFSGSGGHEQFF.

The chain joins TRBV5-1 to TRBJ2-5, with TRBD2 identical over 8 bases. J gave up 5 bases and V 0 bases, and 9 bases lay outside the gene matches. Per germline, CDR1 SGHRS and CDR2 YFSETQ. This CDR3 spans 16 amino acids. The CDR3 loop is CASSLVREGPRETQYF. Here the CDR3 DNA reads TGCGCCAGCAGCTTGGTACGGGAGGGCCCCAGGGAGACCCAGTACTTC.

A note on this clonotype: This sequence may be a read error, since a much larger clone differs from it by one base. The rearrangement joins TRBV27 to TRBJ2-5; 9 nucleotides agree with TRBD1. The CDR3 contains 15 residues. Germline CDR1 reads MNHEY; CDR2 reads SMNVEV (reference sequence). CDR3 sequence reads: CASSLRDRAGETQDF. CDR3 nucleotides: TGTGCCAGCAGTTTACGGGACAGGGCGGGAGAGACCCAGGACTTC.

This clonotype was seen a few times. The chain is built from TRBV28 and TRBJ1-5; D ambiguous. The CDR3 consists of 12 residues. Trimming left V 6 bases short and J 4 bases short, with 7 bases between. Germline V gene sequence: CDR1 MDHEN, CDR2 SYDVKM. The CDR3 sequence: CASRTVNQPQHF. The CDR3 DNA reads TGTGCCAGCAGAACAGTTAATCAGCCCCAGCATTTT.

The chain carries TRBV4-1 and TRBJ1-2; TRBD1 aligns across 9 bases. The CDR3 contains 14 residues. V shed 6 bases, J shed 6 bases, and the junction held 8 bases outside the gene matches. The germline gives CDR1 MGHRA, CDR2 YSYEKL. The CDR3 here is CASSPTGGRDGYTF. Here the CDR3 DNA reads TGCGCCAGCAGTCCTACAGGGGGCCGAGATGGCTACACCTTC.

The V and J genes are TRBV7-9 and TRBJ2-7, with TRBD1 matching 7 bases. This CDR3 contains 12 residues. The V gene's germline CDR1 is SEHNR and CDR2 FQNEAQ (reference sequence). J gave up 8 bases and V 5 bases, and 6 bases lay outside the gene matches. CDR3 nucleotides: TGTGCCAGCAGCGAGGGACAGCCTCAGCAGTACTTC. This sequence encodes CASSEGQPQQYF.

The chain uses TRBV9 and TRBJ1-5, with a possible D match to TRBD1 (6 bases). The germline V gene has CDR1 SGDLS and CDR2 YYNGEE. The CDR3 runs 15 residues. The V and J ends lost 0 bases and 7 bases respectively, with 14 bases between them. The CDR3 DNA reads TGTGCCAGCAGCGTAGGGGGGGCAGGTAGGCAGCCCCAGCATTTT. It is translated as CASSVGGAGRQPQHF.

This clonotype was seen a handful of times. This sequence joins TRBV7-3 and TRBJ2-2; D unresolved. This CDR3 is built from 15 residues. CDR1 SGHTA and CDR2 FQGTGA come from the germline V gene. V gave up 5 bases and J gave up 6 bases, with 16 bases separating them. CDR3 region: CASSPENGPPGELFF. CDR3 nucleotide sequence: TGTGCCAGCAGCCCTGAAAATGGACCTCCCGGGGAGCTGTTTTTT. Using reference TRBV7-3 and TRBJ2-2 for the parts outside the CDR3, the full variable domain is GAGVSQTPSNKVTEKGKYVELRCDPISGHTALYWYRQSLGQGPEFLIYFQGTGAADDSGLPNDRFFAVRPEGSVSTLKIQRTERGDSAVYLCASSPENGPPGELFFGEGSRLTVL.

The chain links TRBV12-3 or TRBV12-4 to TRBJ2-7; the match to TRBD1 covers 9 bases. After removal of 5 bases from V and 4 bases from J, the junction contained 12 bases not matched to a gene. CDR3 size: 16 residues. The CDR3 DNA sequence: TGTGCCAGCAGTGCACCCTCCGGGACAGGGATGTACGAGCAGTACTTC. Its translation is CASSAPSGTGMYEQYF.

This clonotype was seen once. Its ends do not fully match the called genes, so a read error is possible. The chain uses TRBV2 and TRBJ2-1, with 8 bases that match TRBD1. This CDR3 is 15 amino acids long. The germline CDR1 and CDR2 sequences are SNHLY and FYNNEI. This chain's CDR3 is CASSTDRAGYNEQLF. The CDR3 DNA sequence: TGTGCCAGCAGTACGGACAGGGCTGGCTACAATGAGCAGTTATTC.

This clonotype has a handful of counts. This rearrangement joins TRBV20-1 to TRBJ2-1; D not resolved. The CDR3 has 12 residues. Germline V gene data show CDR1 as DFQATT and CDR2 as SNEGSKA (reference sequence). CDR3 nucleotides: TGCAGACCCGCGGATTTCTACAATGAGCAGTTCTTC. Amino acids: CRPADFYNEQFF.